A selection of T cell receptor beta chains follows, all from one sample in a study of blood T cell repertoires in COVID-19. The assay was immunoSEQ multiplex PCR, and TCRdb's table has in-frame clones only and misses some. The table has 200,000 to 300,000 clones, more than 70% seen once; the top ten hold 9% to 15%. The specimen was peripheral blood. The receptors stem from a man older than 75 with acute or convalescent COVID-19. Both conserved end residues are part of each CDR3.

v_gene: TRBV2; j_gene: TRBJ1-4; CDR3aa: CASSEQGLATNEKLFF
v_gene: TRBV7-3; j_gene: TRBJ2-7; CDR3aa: CASSPLSGYEQYF
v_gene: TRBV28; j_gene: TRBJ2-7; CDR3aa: CASSFYGTGHYEQYF
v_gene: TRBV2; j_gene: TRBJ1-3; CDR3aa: CASSELPGNTIYF
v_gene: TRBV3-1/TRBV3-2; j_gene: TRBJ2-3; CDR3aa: CASSPSGIYSDTQYF
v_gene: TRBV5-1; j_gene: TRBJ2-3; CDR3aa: CASSGTSGRRASTDTQYF
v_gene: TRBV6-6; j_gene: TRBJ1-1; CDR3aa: CASSYGGTVNTEAFF
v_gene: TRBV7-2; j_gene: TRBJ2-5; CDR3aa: CASSSTTQTGQETQYF
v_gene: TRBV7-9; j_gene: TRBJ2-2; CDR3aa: CASSPPRGGTGELFF
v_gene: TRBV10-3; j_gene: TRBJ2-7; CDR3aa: CAISESAPGQSTYEQYF
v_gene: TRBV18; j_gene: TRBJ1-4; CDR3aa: CASSLLVGGDEKLFF
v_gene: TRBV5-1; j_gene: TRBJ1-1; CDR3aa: CASTPTGGTTEAFF
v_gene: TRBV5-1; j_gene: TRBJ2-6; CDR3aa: CASSFRGTNSGANVLTF
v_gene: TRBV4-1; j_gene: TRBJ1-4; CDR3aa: CASSQAGTGNEKLFF
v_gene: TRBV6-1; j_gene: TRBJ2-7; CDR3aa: CASSGTGTGGAPYEQYF
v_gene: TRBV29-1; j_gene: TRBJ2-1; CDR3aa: CSVEDHGGAYNEQFF
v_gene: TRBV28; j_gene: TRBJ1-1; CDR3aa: CASLNRGRRSAAFF